The 25 T cell receptor beta chains in this list originate from one sample, sequenced in a study of response to subunit inactivated influenza vaccine. One entry per CDR3 protein results from TCRdb running MiXCR on the RT-PCR reads. Of about 300,000 distinct CDR3 sequences in the sample, less than 25% are singletons; the top ten hold roughly 10%. Sequencing was performed on PBMCs from blood, taken approximately 20 months after vaccination. The receptors here all came from a man in his fifties or sixties who received an inactivated influenza vaccine.

This chain connects TRBV12-3 or TRBV12-4 to TRBJ1-4; unclear D gene. V lost 4 bases and J 6 bases, leaving 6 bases between the germline ends. This CDR3 comprises 12 residues. The CDR3 nucleotides are TGTGCCAGCAGTTATAACCATGAAAAACTGTTTTTT. This translates into CASSYNHEKLFF.

This clonotype was observed once. The V call is TRBV29-1, the J call TRBJ2-7, with TRBD1 identical over 7 bases. The V gene end was trimmed by 5 bases and the J gene end by 5 bases; junction bases not matched to a gene: 9. Germline V lookup: CDR1 SQVTM, CDR2 ANQGSEA. This CDR3 contains 13 residues. The CDR3 nucleotides read TGCAGCGTTCGACAGGGTCCCGTCCACGAGCAGTACTTC. Translating it yields CSVRQGPVHEQYF.

This sequence joins TRBV4-1 and TRBJ1-2; D perhaps matches TRBD1 (5 bases). Trimming took off 0 bases at V and 4 bases at J, with 9 bases between the two ends. CDR1 and CDR2 (germline): MGHRA, YSYEKL. The CDR3 contains 14 residues. The CDR3, as DNA: TGCGCCAGCAGCCAAGATTTGGGGCCCTATGGCTACACCTTC. It specifies CASSQDLGPYGYTF.

Many counts were recorded for this clonotype. This chain uses TRBV7-8 with TRBJ2-3; 7 bases agree with TRBD1. This CDR3 region has 16 residues. Unmatched junction bases numbered 11, after V lost 5 bases and J lost 3 bases. The germline CDR1 and CDR2 sequences are SGHVS and FQNEAQ. The CDR3 protein is CASSNPGTVNTDTQYF. CDR3 DNA sequence: TGTGCCAGCAGCAATCCCGGGACAGTAAATACAGATACGCAGTATTTT.

The rearrangement joins TRBV12-3 or TRBV12-4 to TRBJ2-7; 10 bases fit TRBD1. This CDR3 has 14 residues. The V gene end was trimmed by 5 bases and the J gene end by 6 bases; junction bases not matched to a gene: 7. The CDR3 reads CASSPRDRGGEQYF. The CDR3 bases are TGTGCCAGCAGTCCCCGGGACAGGGGAGGCGAGCAGTACTTC.

The V and J genes are TRBV6-5 and TRBJ1-1, with D perhaps matching TRBD1 (5 bases). The V end was cut by 4 bases, the J end by 1 base, with 16 bases between. This CDR3 comprises 16 residues. Germline V gene data show CDR1 as MNHEY and CDR2 as SVGAGI. CDR3 sequence (DNA): TGTGCCAGCAGTTGGGACTTTAATCTGAAGAACACTGAAGCTTTCTTT. Translation gives CASSWDFNLKNTEAFF.

In this sample, this clonotype turned up a few times. The rearrangement joins TRBV11-2 to TRBJ1-1, with 8 bases aligning to TRBD1. Germline V gene lookup returns CDR1 SGHAT and CDR2 FQNNGV. The CDR3 consists of 20 residues. V lost 6 bases and J lost 1; bases outside the gene matches: 22. The CDR3: CASRHITLRGRGLGNTEAFF. The CDR3 DNA sequence: TGTGCCAGCAGACATATTACATTGCGGGGCAGGGGGCTTGGGAACACTGAAGCTTTCTTT.

The CDR3 spells CASSQRAGGTYEQYF. The DNA for the CDR3 is TGTGCCAGCAGCCAAAGAGCGGGAGGAACCTACGAGCAGTACTTC. The chain has TRBV3-1 and TRBJ2-7, with TRBD2 matching over 9 bases. Germline V gene sequence: CDR1 LGHDT, CDR2 YNNKEL (reference sequence). The CDR3 loop spans 15 amino acids. After removal of 2 bases from V and 2 bases from J, the junction contained 4 bases not matched to a gene.

This clonotype was counted between two and nine times. The V and J genes are TRBV7-2 and TRBJ1-5, with D possibly matching TRBD1 (5 bases). CDR3 length: 15 amino acids. Germline loops: CDR1 SGHTA, CDR2 FQGNSA. V lost 1 base to trimming and J lost 6 bases, with 13 bases between them. The CDR3 here is CASSLVDGALQPQHF. As DNA, the CDR3 is TGTGCCAGCAGCTTAGTAGACGGGGCACTTCAGCCCCAGCATTTT.

This clonotype was seen a few times. The chain links TRBV5-6 to TRBJ2-7; 11 positions match TRBD2. There are 18 residues in the CDR3. The V gene's germline CDR1 is SGHDT and CDR2 YYEEEE. With 4 bases clipped from V and 3 bases from J, the junction kept 15 bases outside the gene matches. CDR3 loop: CASSPAGQGLAGGYEQYF. In DNA form, the CDR3 reads TGTGCCAGCAGCCCCGCAGGACAGGGGCTAGCGGGAGGCTACGAGCAGTACTTC.

The chain links TRBV2 to TRBJ1-5, with 7 nucleotides matching TRBD1. CDR3 length: 13 residues. From germline, CDR1 is SNHLY and CDR2 FYNNEI. The ends lost 6 bases at V and 6 bases at J; junction bases unmatched: 5. In DNA form, the CDR3 reads TGTGCCAGCAGACAAGGGGGCACTCAGCCCCAGCATTTT. Amino acids: CASRQGGTQPQHF. The full variable domain, with the rest looked up from reference TRBV2 and TRBJ1-5, is EPEVTQTPSHQVTQMGQEVILRCVPISNHLYFYWYRQILGQKVEFLVSFYNNEISEKSEIFDDQFSVERPDGSNFTLKIRSTKLEDSAMYFCASRQGGTQPQHFGDGTRLSIL.

The table lists this clonotype with a few counts. This chain connects TRBV5-5 to TRBJ2-3, with TRBD1 as a possible D gene (6 bases). CDR3 length: 16 amino acids. The germline V gene encodes CDR1 SGHKS and CDR2 YYEKEE (reference sequence). Between the trimmed V and J ends, which lost 0 bases and 0 bases, there was a span of 11 bases. The CDR3 loop reads CASSLGWGRSTDTQYF. The DNA of the CDR3 is TGTGCCAGCAGCTTGGGTTGGGGGCGCAGCACAGATACGCAGTATTTT. Based on the CDR3 plus reference TRBV5-5 and TRBJ2-3, the full variable domain is DAGVTQSPTHLIKTRGQQVTLRCSPISGHKSVSWYQQVLGQGPQFIFQYYEKEERGRGNFPDRFSARQFPNYSSELNVNALLLGDSALYLCASSLGWGRSTDTQYFGPGTRLTVL.

This clonotype was seen more than once but under ten times. The CDR3 is CAWGRGQGPNQPQHF. CDR3 DNA sequence: TGTGCCTGGGGACGTGGACAGGGACCAAATCAGCCCCAGCATTTT. This rearrangement joins TRBV30 to TRBJ1-5; 8 positions agree with TRBD1. The J segment lost 4 bases and the V segment lost 5 bases, leaving 10 bases of the junction unmatched. The germline gives CDR1 GTSNPN, CDR2 SVGIG (reference sequence). The CDR3 contains 15 residues.

This rearrangement joins TRBV24-1 to TRBJ2-7, with TRBD1 identical over 11 bases. This CDR3 region has 15 residues. The V segment lost 3 bases and the J segment 6 bases; nucleotides outside the gene matches: 6. Germline lookup yields CDR1 KGHDR and CDR2 SFDVKD. The CDR3 nucleotides are TGTGCCACCAGTGATACCGGACAGGGGGCTGGCGAGCAGTACTTC. This translates into CATSDTGQGAGEQYF.

This clonotype was detected ten times or more. The chain uses TRBV11-2 and TRBJ2-5, with D tentatively TRBD1 (5 bases). The germline CDR1 and CDR2 sequences are SGHAT and FQNNGV. The V end lost 1 base, the J end lost 5 bases, and 11 bases lay between the germline ends. CDR3 length: 14 amino acids. CDR3 amino acids: CASSLGGSLETQYF. DNA of the CDR3: TGTGCCAGCAGCTTAGGGGGCAGTTTGGAGACCCAGTACTTC.

This clonotype was seen only a few times. This chain links TRBV11-2 with TRBJ2-1, with D tentatively TRBD1 or TRBD2 (6 bases each). V was pared by 5 bases and J by 3 bases, with 14 bases between. CDR1 is SGHAT and CDR2 is FQNNGV in the germline V gene. The CDR3 consists of 15 residues. For the CDR3, the DNA is TGTGCCAGCAGCGCCAGCCGGGGGCTCTACAATGAGCAGTTCTTC. It translates to CASSASRGLYNEQFF. Full variable domain (missing parts from reference TRBV11-2 and TRBJ2-1): EAGVAQSPRYKIIEKRQSVAFWCNPISGHATLYWYQQILGQGPKLLIQFQNNGVVDDSQLPKDRFSAERLKGVDSTLKIQPAKLEDSAVYLCASSASRGLYNEQFFGPGTRLTVL.

This clonotype was counted a few times. The V call is TRBV7-2, the J call TRBJ2-3; D possibly corresponds to TRBD2 (7 bases). The CDR3 is 17 amino acids. Germline CDR1 SGHTA, CDR2 FQGNSA. V was shortened by 4 bases and J by 8 bases, with 25 bases between the two germline ends. CDR3 coding DNA: TGTGCCAGCAGCTGGGACCCTTCGGGGGGCGCTTGGAGTACGCAGTATTTT. Translated: CASSWDPSGGAWSTQYF.

The table lists this clonotype with a few counts. The J gene is TRBJ2-4, the V gene TRBV4-1; D is unclear. The germline V and J ends were trimmed by 2 bases and 0 bases, with 14 bases remaining between them. Germline V gene lookup returns CDR1 MGHRA and CDR2 YSYEKL. This CDR3 spans 17 amino acids. As DNA, the CDR3 is TGCGCCAGCAGCCAACTGGTGGTCCTGCCAGCCAAAAACATTCAGTACTTC. It encodes CASSQLVVLPAKNIQYF.

About this clonotype: At one end, the junction sequence differs from germline, possibly due to a read error. This chain joins TRBV28 and TRBJ2-5, with D uncertain. Germline V gene sequence: CDR1 MDHEN, CDR2 SYDVKM. The CDR3 loop spans 13 amino acids. In DNA, the CDR3 is TGTGCCAGCAGTTTGACCACTCAAGGGACCCAGTACTTC. It encodes CASSLTTQGTQYF.

J is TRBJ2-1 and V is TRBV24-1; TRBD2 matches at 15 bases. CDR3 length: 16 amino acids. The germline CDR1 and CDR2 sequences are KGHDR and SFDVKD. J gave up 6 bases and V 4 bases, and 3 bases lay outside the gene matches. The chain's CDR3 is CATSDQGLAGGNEQFF. The CDR3 coding sequence is TGTGCCACCAGTGACCAGGGACTAGCGGGAGGCAATGAGCAGTTCTTC.

The chain is built from TRBV4-3 and TRBJ2-5, with TRBD2 identical over 11 bases. Trimming removed 2 bases from V and 5 bases from J; junction bases left unmatched: 7. The CDR3 contains 16 residues. The germline V gene encodes CDR1 LGHNA and CDR2 YSLEER. Here the CDR3 reads CASSQLLAGESETQYF. CDR3 coding DNA: TGCGCCAGCAGCCAACTACTAGCGGGAGAATCTGAGACCCAGTACTTC.

Only a few counts were recorded for this clonotype. The chain uses TRBV28 and TRBJ1-1; no firm D call. This CDR3 has 12 residues. The V gene lost 5 bases and the J gene lost 11 bases, with 15 bases spanning the gap. The germline gives CDR1 MDHEN, CDR2 SYDVKM. The CDR3: CASSTRPFLAFF. CDR3 sequence (DNA): TGTGCCAGCAGTACTAGACCCTTTTTGGCTTTCTTT.

The chain couples TRBV3-1 to TRBJ1-1; D is possibly TRBD1 (6 bases). The germline gives CDR1 LGHDT, CDR2 YNNKEL (reference sequence). CDR3 size: 15 residues. Trimming removed 1 base at V and 1 base at J, with 10 bases between. CDR3 sequence reads: CASSQVGQRNTEAFF. CDR3 coding DNA: TGTGCCAGCAGCCAAGTCGGACAGAGGAACACTGAAGCTTTCTTT.

This clonotype was seen only a few times. The chain combines TRBV20-1 with TRBJ1-1; no firm D call. The CDR3 is 13 amino acids. V shed 2 bases and J shed 8 bases, with 15 bases lying between them. Looked up from germline, CDR1 is DFQATT and CDR2 is SNEGSKA (reference sequence). The CDR3 loop reads CSARTGGPGEAFF. CDR3 nucleotide sequence: TGCAGTGCTAGAACTGGTGGGCCTGGAGAAGCTTTCTTT.

About this clonotype itself: The junction and the germline gene differ at one end; a read error may be behind it. This chain links TRBV2 with TRBJ2-7, with D unclear. Per the germline V gene, CDR1 is SNHLY and CDR2 is FYNNEI. The CDR3 spans 13 residues. In nucleotides, the CDR3 is TGTGCCAGCTTTTCCCGGGCCTCCTTCGAGCAGTACTTC. This sequence encodes CASFSRASFEQYF.